This T cell receptor beta chain was documented in a study of technical replicates of blood from several donors. The assay was immunoSEQ multiplex PCR, and TCRdb's table has in-frame clones only and misses some. The sample contains about 84,000 clones, approximately 97% of which appear only once. The CDR3 contains 15 residues. Germline V lookup: CDR1 SGHVS, CDR2 FQNEAQ. V dropped 4 bases and J dropped 0 bases, with 11 bases sitting between them. Sequenced: T cells isolated from PBMCs. The genes are TRBV7-8 and TRBJ2-3, with D possibly matching TRBD2 (6 bases). The clonotype comes from a human donor in good health. The CDR3 spells CASSSTGLSTDTQYF. The CDR3 nucleotides are TGTGCCAGCAGCTCCACGGGACTTAGCACAGATACGCAGTATTTT.